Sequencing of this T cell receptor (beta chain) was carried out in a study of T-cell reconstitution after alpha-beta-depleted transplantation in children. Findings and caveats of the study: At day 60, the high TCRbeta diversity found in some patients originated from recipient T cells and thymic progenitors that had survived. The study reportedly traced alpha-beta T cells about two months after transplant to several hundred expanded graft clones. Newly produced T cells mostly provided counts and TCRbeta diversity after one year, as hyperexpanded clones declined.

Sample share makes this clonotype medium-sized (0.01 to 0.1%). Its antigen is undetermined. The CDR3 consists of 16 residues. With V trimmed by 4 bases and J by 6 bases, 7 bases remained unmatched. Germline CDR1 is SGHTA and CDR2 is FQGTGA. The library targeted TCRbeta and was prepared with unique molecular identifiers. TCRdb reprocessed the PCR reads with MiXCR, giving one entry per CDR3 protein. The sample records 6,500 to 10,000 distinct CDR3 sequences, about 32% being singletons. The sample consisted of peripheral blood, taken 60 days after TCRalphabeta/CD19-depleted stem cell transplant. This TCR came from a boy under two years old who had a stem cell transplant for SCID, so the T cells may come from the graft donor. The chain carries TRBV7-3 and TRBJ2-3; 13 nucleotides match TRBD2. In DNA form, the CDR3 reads TGTGCCAGCAGCTCAAAGACTAGCGGGGGGTTGGATACGCAGTATTTT. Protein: CASSSKTSGGLDTQYF. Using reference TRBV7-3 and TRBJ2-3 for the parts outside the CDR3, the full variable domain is GAGVSQTPSNKVTEKGKYVELRCDPISGHTALYWYRQSLGQGPEFLIYFQGTGAADDSGLPNDRFFAVRPEGSVSTLKIQRTERGDSAVYLCASSSKTSGGLDTQYFGPGTRLTVL.